Sequencing of this T cell receptor (beta chain) was carried out in a study of T cell repertoires in cytomegalovirus infection (dated by TCRdb to the late 2010s). A note on the overall study: Because public TCR beta signatures pointed to carriage of CMV infection together with the matching HLA type, the HLA type of each donor mattered for the analysis. What the research found in general, with its limitations: Cumulative frequency of public TCR beta family members discriminated carriers of CMV infection plus the relevant HLA type in this cohort and an independent approximately 340-donor cohort. In the ex vivo response, HLA-C-restricted CMV-specific TCR beta clonotypes were dominant, and in two of eight donors the single most frequent clonotype came from this HLA-C-restricted group.

These reads were obtained on an Illumina HiSeq 1500. TCRdb's own reprocessing of the public reads used fastp at Q25 and MiXCR and kept productive beta chains. Each entry merges the rows of one CDR3 protein and shows their most common DNA and genes. A total of 150,000 to 200,000 distinct CDR3 sequences appear in this sample, 13% to 15% of them only once. 27% of the sample is in the top ten clones. This clonotype was observed a few times. There is no known antigen for this receptor. No much larger clonotype is one base removed from it; base qualities were not supplied. The sample comprised PBMCs. This receptor was taken from a human donor in good health (CMV status not recorded). Some clones in this sample may be carry-over from other donors' samples.

CDR3 reads: CASSLFQQGFSGNTIYF. The DNA sequence is TGTGCCAGCAGTTTATTCCAACAGGGCTTCTCTGGAAACACCATATATTTT. The chain links TRBV28 with TRBJ1-3; the D region possibly corresponds to TRBD1 (6 bases align). CDR1 and CDR2, looked up from the germline V gene, are MDHEN and SYDVKM. V is clipped by 1 base and J by 0 bases, and the sequence between their germline boundaries is 13 bases long. The cysteine opens and the phenylalanine closes a CDR3 of 17 amino acids. Only the CDR3 part of the read is kept: 51 bases, read in frame from the first base. Full variable domain (CDR3 extended with the reference TRBV28 and TRBJ1-3 proteins): DVKVTQSSRYLVKRTGEKVFLECVQDMDHENMFWYRQDPGLGLRLIYFSYDVKMKEKGDIPEGYSVSREKKERFSLILESASTNQTSMYLCASSLFQQGFSGNTIYFGEGSWLTVV.